This entry lists 5 T cell receptor beta chains sequenced from one sample in a study of OX40 agonist ivuxolimab in advanced cancers. Method: immunoSEQ multiplex PCR; TCRdb's copy keeps in-frame clones and lacks some. The data hold around 40,000 clones, with less than 85% observed a single time. Sequenced material: CD4+ or CD8+ T cells sorted from blood, taken in a trial of the OX40 agonist ivuxolimab. The receptors originated from an adult with an advanced solid tumor such as melanoma, head and neck, liver or kidney cancer.

This sequence joins TRBV27 and TRBJ1-2, with D possibly TRBD1 on 5 matching bases. The germline V and J ends were trimmed by 5 bases and 2 bases, with 15 bases remaining between them. The germline V gene encodes CDR1 MNHEY and CDR2 SMNVEV (reference sequence). The CDR3 runs to 15 residues. The CDR3 DNA reads as TGTGCCAGCAGTCCCCGGGGGAGGGGAAACTATGGCTACACCTTC. Its translation is CASSPRGRGNYGYTF.

This clone was seen just once. The rearrangement joins TRBV2 to TRBJ2-7; 8 bases fit TRBD2. CDR1 and CDR2 (germline): SNHLY, FYNNEI. V trimming: 8 bases; J trimming: 6 bases; junction bases outside the gene matches: 6. The CDR3 loop spans 12 amino acids. The CDR3 reads CASGSGRGEQYF. CDR3 nucleotides: TGTGCCAGCGGGAGCGGGAGAGGCGAGCAGTACTTC.

CDR3 in DNA: TGTGCCAGCAGCCCCGGGCACTCGAACACTGAAGCTTTCTTT. This encodes CASSPGHSNTEAFF. This chain links TRBV7-8 with TRBJ1-1; D unclear. The V end was cut by 5 bases, the J end by 1 base, with 11 bases between. The V gene's germline CDR1 is SGHVS and CDR2 FQNEAQ. This CDR3 has 14 residues.

This chain joins TRBV5-1 and TRBJ2-7, with no clear D. The ends were cut back, 2 bases at V and 4 bases at J, with 16 bases in the middle. The CDR3 is 15 amino acids. CDR1 is SGHRS and CDR2 is YFSETQ in the germline V gene. CDR3 nucleotides: TGCGCCAGCAGCTTAACTATAGAGATCGTATACGAGCAGTACTTC. Amino acids: CASSLTIEIVYEQYF.

This sequence joins TRBV7-2 and TRBJ2-7; 7 positions match TRBD2. Germline CDR1 and CDR2: SGHTA and FQGNSA. This CDR3 comprises 14 residues. With 6 bases clipped from V and 2 bases from J, the junction kept 7 bases outside the gene matches. The CDR3 loop reads CASRSSGGTYEQYF. Here the CDR3 DNA reads TGTGCCAGCAGATCTAGCGGAGGTACCTACGAGCAGTACTTC.